This T cell receptor (beta chain) was recorded in a study of blood T cell repertoires in COVID-19 (dated by TCRdb to between 2020 and 2021). Study-wide context: Samples covering the acute and convalescent phases of COVID-19 were provided by collaborators in the United States, Italy and Spain. The prospective study material was composed of cDNA or gDNA derived from T cells, B-cell-depleted T cells, or PBMCs. Subjects who had been exposed to COVID-19, were actively infected with it, or had recovered from it provided the deeply sampled blood TCRbeta repertoires that made up the dataset. The repertoires were released in a freely available public database intended as a resource for research on the immune response to SARS-CoV-2. Samples came from the ongoing ImmuneRACE study (first 160 participants) plus 1,254 subjects from 6 global collaborators. Nearly every sample came with metadata listing a de-identified subject ID, COVID-19 status, age in years and sex. HLA class I and class II types, where available, came from metadata supplied by the sample provider rather than from assay-based typing. Study-wide findings and limitations: How much clinical and demographic metadata was included differed by source and by participant, and the metadata was provided uncurated.

The immunoSEQ Assay, a bias-controlled multiplex PCR, was used to amplify TCRbeta CDR3 regions from genomic DNA. The published analysis was carried out like this. The number of nucleated cells in each sample was estimated by amplification of reference gene primers within the assay. To quantify the absolute abundance of each unique TCRbeta CDR3 rearrangement, sequence reads were collapsed and filtered. Productive Simpson clonality was computed per sample as the square root of Simpson's diversity index over productive rearrangements. TCRdb's version of the immuneACCESS table is confined to in-frame rearrangements and falls short of the full clone set. An unresolved V gene accounts for under half of the shortfall where checked; the remainder is of unknown origin. That table is the source of V, J and clone size, and D and trimming were worked out from the DNA. The table for this sample lists about 160,000 clones; around 82% of them were counted only once. The ten largest account for around 10% of the sample.

Each collaborating institution followed its own protocols to collect whole blood in K2EDTA tubes. For TCRbeta analysis, collaborator samples were shipped as frozen whole blood, as isolated PBMCs, or as DNA extracted from either sample type. On this clone: Its antigen target is currently unknown. No much larger clone exists at a distance of one base, and base qualities are not known.

From the germline V gene (reference sequence), CDR1 is MNHEY and CDR2 is SMNVEV. The CDR3 holds 15 amino acids from the cysteine to the phenylalanine. Just CDR3 DNA is preserved here, 45 bases in frame from base 1. Germline trimming: 7 bases from V, 1 base from J; junction bases outside gene matches: 4. The clonotype was recovered from a man in his 60s with active or convalescent COVID-19. Here the chain combines TRBV27 and TRBJ1-5; 10 of the junction bases match TRBD1. Sequencing was carried out using peripheral blood. This receptor carries the CDR3 CASMGQGLSNQPQHF. The sequenced DNA: TGTGCCAGCATGGGACAGGGGTTAAGCAATCAGCCCCAGCATTTT.